The rows below give T cell receptor beta chains drawn from one sample of a study of CD8 T cells in Susac syndrome. TCRdb itself ran the immunoSEQ multiplex PCR reads through MiXCR, one entry per CDR3 protein. The data hold under 55,000 distinct CDR3 sequences, with 93% observed a single time. The sequenced sample was CD8+ T cells from PBMCs. Receptor source: a human donor with multiple sclerosis. The CDR3 runs from the conserved cysteine through the conserved F or W. A D gene is named only where the DNA matches it firmly. Only some rows state a clone size, as once, few, many or a class for expanded clones.

abundance: NA; d_gene: NA; v_gene: TRBV4-3; j_gene: TRBJ2-1; CDR3aa: CASSQDPAGNNEQFF; CDR3nt: TGCGCCAGCAGCCAAGATCCGGCGGGAAACAATGAGCAGTTCTTC
abundance: NA; d_gene: TRBD2; v_gene: TRBV7-2; j_gene: TRBJ2-3; CDR3aa: CASSRGTSGDTQYF; CDR3nt: TGTGCCAGCAGCCGAGGGACTAGCGGAGATACGCAGTATTTT
abundance: NA; d_gene: NA; v_gene: TRBV12-2; j_gene: TRBJ2-5; CDR3aa: CASRFEPPGGPNFQETQYF; CDR3nt: TGTGCAAGTCGCTTCGAACCCCCCGGGGGGCCGAATTTCCAAGAGACCCAGTACTTC
abundance: few; d_gene: NA; v_gene: TRBV15; j_gene: TRBJ2-7; CDR3aa: CATSFPPAEEQYF; CDR3nt: TGTGCCACCTCCTTTCCCCCAGCGGAGGAGCAGTACTTC
abundance: NA; d_gene: NA; v_gene: TRBV11-2; j_gene: TRBJ2-1; CDR3aa: CASITNENEQFF; CDR3nt: TGTGCCAGCATCACAAATGAAAATGAGCAGTTCTTC
abundance: once; d_gene: NA; v_gene: TRBV6-8; j_gene: TRBJ1-5; CDR3aa: CASSYSRRSKHCNQPQHF; CDR3nt: TGTGCCAGCAGTTACTCGAGACGCTCGAAACATTGCAATCAGCCCCAGCATTTT
abundance: NA; d_gene: NA; v_gene: TRBV7-9; j_gene: TRBJ2-6; CDR3aa: CASSSSTSGSGANVLTF; CDR3nt: TGTGCCAGCAGCTCCTCTACTTCAGGGAGTGGGGCCAACGTCCTGACTTTC
abundance: NA; d_gene: NA; v_gene: TRBV7-9; j_gene: TRBJ2-7; CDR3aa: CASSLFGDSEYF; CDR3nt: TGTGCCAGCAGCTTATTCGGGGACTCGGAGTACTTC
abundance: NA; d_gene: NA; v_gene: TRBV29-1; j_gene: TRBJ1-3; CDR3aa: CSVDPQSSGNTIYF; CDR3nt: TGCAGCGTTGACCCCCAGAGCTCTGGAAACACCATATATTTT
abundance: NA; d_gene: TRBD2; v_gene: TRBV28; j_gene: TRBJ2-1; CDR3aa: CASSGLAGGHEQFF; CDR3nt: TGTGCCAGCAGTGGACTAGCGGGGGGACATGAGCAGTTCTTC
abundance: NA; d_gene: TRBD1; v_gene: TRBV14; j_gene: TRBJ1-4; CDR3aa: CASSQEDRFHPTEKLFF; CDR3nt: TGTGCCAGCAGCCAAGAGGACAGGTTCCACCCTACTGAAAAACTGTTTTTT
abundance: NA; d_gene: NA; v_gene: TRBV13; j_gene: TRBJ2-2; CDR3aa: CASSPGNTGELFF; CDR3nt: TGTGCCAGCAGCCCAGGGAACACCGGGGAGCTGTTTTTT
abundance: NA; d_gene: NA; v_gene: TRBV19; j_gene: TRBJ2-3; CDR3aa: CASSMSGPTVDTQYF; CDR3nt: TGTGCCAGTAGTATGTCGGGACCCACGGTGGATACGCAGTATTTT
abundance: NA; d_gene: NA; v_gene: TRBV20-1; j_gene: TRBJ2-7; CDR3aa: CSATVEGPGGEQYF; CDR3nt: TGCAGTGCTACAGTTGAAGGGCCTGGGGGCGAGCAGTACTTC
abundance: NA; d_gene: NA; v_gene: TRBV29-1; j_gene: TRBJ2-7; CDR3aa: CSVLGRSYEQYF; CDR3nt: TGCAGCGTCCTCGGACGCTCCTACGAGCAGTACTTC
abundance: once; d_gene: NA; v_gene: TRBV23-1; j_gene: TRBJ2-7; CDR3aa: CASMEQGPTYEQYF; CDR3nt: TGCGCCAGCATGGAGCAGGGACCAACCTACGAGCAGTACTTC
abundance: NA; d_gene: NA; v_gene: TRBV28; j_gene: TRBJ1-2; CDR3aa: CASSFQGYGYTF; CDR3nt: TGTGCCAGCAGTTTCCAGGGCTATGGCTACACCTTC
abundance: NA; d_gene: TRBD2; v_gene: TRBV7-3; j_gene: TRBJ2-2; CDR3aa: CASSFGGNTGELFF; CDR3nt: TGTGCCAGCAGCTTCGGGGGGAATACCGGGGAGCTGTTTTTT
abundance: NA; d_gene: NA; v_gene: TRBV7-9; j_gene: TRBJ1-1; CDR3aa: CASSLEVGGGTEAFF; CDR3nt: TGTGCCAGCAGCTTAGAAGTTGGGGGAGGGACTGAAGCTTTCTTT
abundance: NA; d_gene: TRBD1; v_gene: TRBV23-1; j_gene: TRBJ2-7; CDR3aa: CASLPGQGYEQYF; CDR3nt: TGCGCCAGCCTTCCGGGACAGGGCTACGAGCAGTACTTC
abundance: once; d_gene: NA; v_gene: TRBV29-1; j_gene: TRBJ2-1; CDR3aa: CSVYLWGEQFF; CDR3nt: TGCAGCGTTTACCTCTGGGGTGAGCAGTTCTTC
abundance: NA; d_gene: NA; v_gene: TRBV9; j_gene: TRBJ1-1; CDR3aa: CASSVVTGNTEAFF; CDR3nt: TGTGCCAGCAGCGTAGTGACGGGGAACACTGAAGCTTTCTTT
abundance: NA; d_gene: TRBD1; v_gene: TRBV12-3/TRBV12-4; j_gene: TRBJ2-1; CDR3aa: CASAPDRNNEQFF; CDR3nt: TGTGCCAGCGCCCCGGACAGGAACAATGAGCAGTTCTTC
abundance: NA; d_gene: NA; v_gene: TRBV25-1; j_gene: TRBJ2-7; CDR3aa: CASGRGPTYEQYF; CDR3nt: TGTGCCAGCGGGAGGGGGCCAACCTACGAGCAGTACTTC
abundance: NA; d_gene: TRBD1; v_gene: TRBV7-9; j_gene: TRBJ2-7; CDR3aa: CASSQIQGASMEQYF; CDR3nt: TGTGCCAGCAGCCAAATACAGGGGGCCTCTATGGAGCAGTACTTC
abundance: NA; d_gene: TRBD1; v_gene: TRBV4-3; j_gene: TRBJ2-5; CDR3aa: CASSQERQGLETQYF; CDR3nt: TGCGCCAGCAGCCAAGAGAGACAGGGCCTAGAGACCCAGTACTTC
abundance: NA; d_gene: TRBD1; v_gene: TRBV27; j_gene: TRBJ1-5; CDR3aa: CASSQWTGSNQPQHF; CDR3nt: TGTGCCAGCAGTCAATGGACAGGGAGCAATCAGCCCCAGCATTTT
abundance: few; d_gene: TRBD2; v_gene: TRBV6-4; j_gene: TRBJ2-3; CDR3aa: CASSGGGATDTQYF; CDR3nt: TGTGCCAGCAGTGGCGGGGGGGCCACAGATACGCAGTATTTT
abundance: NA; d_gene: TRBD2; v_gene: TRBV2; j_gene: TRBJ2-7; CDR3aa: CASMGSSGVYEQYF; CDR3nt: TGTGCCAGCATGGGAAGTAGCGGGGTCTACGAGCAGTACTTC
abundance: NA; d_gene: NA; v_gene: TRBV6-2/TRBV6-3; j_gene: TRBJ2-7; CDR3aa: CASTRRFSSEGEQYF; CDR3nt: TGTGCCAGCACCCGACGGTTTTCTTCGGAGGGCGAGCAGTACTTC
abundance: NA; d_gene: NA; v_gene: TRBV2; j_gene: TRBJ2-1; CDR3aa: CASSDRAPATNEQFF; CDR3nt: TGTGCCAGCAGTGACAGGGCTCCAGCGACGAATGAGCAGTTCTTC
abundance: NA; d_gene: NA; v_gene: TRBV4-3; j_gene: TRBJ2-1; CDR3aa: CASSQVGTANEQFF; CDR3nt: TGCGCCAGCAGCCAAGTCGGAACGGCTAATGAGCAGTTCTTC
abundance: few; d_gene: NA; v_gene: TRBV2; j_gene: TRBJ2-7; CDR3aa: CASSYEQYF; CDR3nt: TGTGCCAGCAGCTACGAGCAGTACTTC
abundance: NA; d_gene: NA; v_gene: TRBV9; j_gene: TRBJ2-1; CDR3aa: CASSVEGGGPYNEQFF; CDR3nt: TGTGCCAGCAGCGTAGAGGGGGGGGGACCTTACAATGAGCAGTTCTTC
abundance: NA; d_gene: NA; v_gene: TRBV3-1; j_gene: TRBJ1-1; CDR3aa: CASSQEVPMTNTEAFF; CDR3nt: TGTGCCAGCAGCCAAGAAGTCCCGATGACGAACACTGAAGCTTTCTTT
abundance: NA; d_gene: NA; v_gene: TRBV20-1; j_gene: TRBJ1-2; CDR3aa: CSALVTKYGYTF; CDR3nt: TGCAGTGCTCTCGTCACCAAGTATGGCTACACCTTC
abundance: NA; d_gene: NA; v_gene: TRBV7-9; j_gene: TRBJ1-5; CDR3aa: CASSSLGQNQPQHF; CDR3nt: TGTGCCAGCAGCTCGCTCGGCCAGAATCAGCCCCAGCATTTT
abundance: NA; d_gene: TRBD1; v_gene: TRBV6-4; j_gene: TRBJ1-1; CDR3aa: CASSRGTEGDTEAFF; CDR3nt: TGTGCCAGCAGCCGCGGGACAGAGGGTGACACTGAAGCTTTCTTT
abundance: NA; d_gene: NA; v_gene: TRBV6-4; j_gene: TRBJ1-1; CDR3aa: CASSETGDGEAFF; CDR3nt: TGTGCCAGCAGTGAGACGGGGGATGGTGAAGCTTTCTTT
abundance: NA; d_gene: TRBD2; v_gene: TRBV4-3; j_gene: TRBJ2-1; CDR3aa: CASSQETNSGEGNEQFF; CDR3nt: TGCGCCAGCAGCCAAGAGACTAACAGCGGGGAGGGGAATGAGCAGTTCTTC
abundance: few; d_gene: NA; v_gene: TRBV6-2/TRBV6-3; j_gene: TRBJ2-3; CDR3aa: CASSYSTSTDTQYF; CDR3nt: TGTGCCAGCAGTTACTCGACTAGCACAGATACGCAGTATTTT
abundance: NA; d_gene: NA; v_gene: TRBV4-1; j_gene: TRBJ1-1; CDR3aa: CASSQGGTGEAFF; CDR3nt: TGCGCCAGCAGCCAAGGCGGTACAGGGGAAGCTTTCTTT
abundance: NA; d_gene: TRBD1; v_gene: TRBV20-1; j_gene: TRBJ2-2; CDR3aa: CSARGTGSTGELFF; CDR3nt: TGCAGTGCTAGAGGGACAGGGAGCACCGGGGAGCTGTTTTTT
abundance: NA; d_gene: NA; v_gene: TRBV6-5; j_gene: TRBJ2-5; CDR3aa: CASSLGSPPGETQYF; CDR3nt: TGTGCCAGCAGTTTGGGGTCCCCGCCAGGGGAGACCCAGTACTTC
abundance: NA; d_gene: NA; v_gene: TRBV7-3; j_gene: TRBJ1-1; CDR3aa: CASSFPEAFF; CDR3nt: TGTGCCAGCAGCTTCCCTGAAGCTTTCTTT
abundance: few; d_gene: NA; v_gene: TRBV7-8; j_gene: TRBJ1-2; CDR3aa: CASSTDTGSYGYTF; CDR3nt: TGTGCCAGCAGCACGGATACAGGGAGTTATGGCTACACCTTC
abundance: NA; d_gene: NA; v_gene: TRBV5-4; j_gene: TRBJ1-2; CDR3aa: CASRPPNRANYGYTF; CDR3nt: TGTGCCAGCAGACCTCCGAACAGGGCTAACTATGGCTACACCTTC
abundance: NA; d_gene: NA; v_gene: TRBV13; j_gene: TRBJ1-1; CDR3aa: CASSPERPRYTEAFF; CDR3nt: TGTGCCAGCAGCCCCGAACGGCCCCGGTACACTGAAGCTTTCTTT
abundance: NA; d_gene: TRBD1; v_gene: TRBV6-2/TRBV6-3; j_gene: TRBJ2-1; CDR3aa: CASSYWDRGTFF; CDR3nt: TGTGCCAGCAGTTATTGGGACAGGGGTACGTTCTTC
abundance: NA; d_gene: TRBD2; v_gene: TRBV7-2; j_gene: TRBJ2-7; CDR3aa: CASRTTSGGFYEQYF; CDR3nt: TGTGCCAGCAGGACAACTAGCGGGGGGTTCTACGAGCAGTACTTC
abundance: NA; d_gene: TRBD2; v_gene: TRBV9; j_gene: TRBJ2-1; CDR3aa: CASSAGLAGGNEQFF; CDR3nt: TGTGCCAGCAGCGCGGGACTAGCGGGGGGAAATGAGCAGTTCTTC
abundance: few; d_gene: NA; v_gene: TRBV6-5; j_gene: TRBJ2-6; CDR3aa: CASSYEISGANVLTF; CDR3nt: TGTGCCAGCAGTTACGAGATCTCTGGGGCCAACGTCCTGACTTTC
abundance: NA; d_gene: NA; v_gene: TRBV21-1; j_gene: TRBJ1-1; CDR3aa: CASSKAGGTEAFF; CDR3nt: TGTGCCAGCAGCAAAGCAGGGGGGACTGAAGCTTTCTTT
abundance: NA; d_gene: NA; v_gene: TRBV10-3; j_gene: TRBJ1-1; CDR3aa: CAISGANAEAFF; CDR3nt: TGTGCCATCAGCGGGGCCAACGCTGAAGCTTTCTTT
abundance: NA; d_gene: NA; v_gene: TRBV11-2; j_gene: TRBJ2-7; CDR3aa: CASSLAWESSYEQYF; CDR3nt: TGTGCCAGCAGCTTAGCCTGGGAGAGCTCCTACGAGCAGTACTTC
abundance: NA; d_gene: NA; v_gene: TRBV15; j_gene: TRBJ1-4; CDR3aa: CATRDRDGYLATNEKLFF; CDR3nt: TGTGCCACGCGTGACCGAGACGGCTACTTAGCAACTAATGAAAAACTGTTTTTT
abundance: once; d_gene: NA; v_gene: TRBV29-1; j_gene: TRBJ2-7; CDR3aa: CSVEGFHEQYF; CDR3nt: TGCAGCGTTGAAGGTTTCCACGAGCAGTACTTC
abundance: NA; d_gene: NA; v_gene: TRBV28; j_gene: TRBJ2-7; CDR3aa: CASSPGWGADEQYF; CDR3nt: TGTGCCAGCAGTCCCGGATGGGGGGCCGACGAGCAGTACTTC
abundance: NA; d_gene: TRBD1; v_gene: TRBV14; j_gene: TRBJ1-2; CDR3aa: CASSQIGTVYGYTF; CDR3nt: TGTGCCAGCAGCCAAATCGGGACAGTCTATGGCTACACCTTC